This TCR beta chain was identified during a study of T-cell reconstitution after alpha-beta-depleted transplantation in children. Construction of the TCRbeta library involved unique molecular identifiers. Using its own MiXCR run on the PCR reads, TCRdb lists one record per CDR3 protein. The sample yields 350,000 to 500,000 distinct CDR3 sequences, approximately 41% seen once. There are a few counts of this clonotype. The antigen remains unidentified. Looked up from germline, CDR1 is DFQATT and CDR2 is SNEGSKA (reference sequence). There are 11 residues in the CDR3. The V end lost 1 base, the J end lost 12 bases, and 10 bases lay between the germline ends. Overall study results and limits: Fresh T-cell production supplied most of the T-cell counts and diversity seen one year after transplant. The high TCRbeta diversity at day 60 in some patients came from surviving recipient T cells and thymic progenitors.

The chain employs TRBV20-1 and TRBJ2-1; the D is unclear. The sequence derives from a girl between 2 and 10 years old with aplastic anemia, due to receive a stem cell transplant. The sample was PBMCs, taken before TCRalphabeta/CD19-depleted stem cell transplant. CDR3 DNA: TGCAGTGCTAGAGTTTCGACTGTGCAGTTCTTC. Amino acid sequence: CSARVSTVQFF.